The present T cell receptor beta chain was sequenced within a study of blood T cell repertoires in COVID-19. Study-level background: Both acute and convalescent COVID-19 samples were obtained from the United States, Italy and Spain. Sources were T cells, B-cell-depleted T cells, or PBMCs; the material itself was cDNA or gDNA.

Authors' data handling: For nucleated cells, counts were estimated from reference gene primer amplification. Produced via immunoSEQ multiplex PCR; TCRdb's table is partial and in-frame only. V and J calls and clone size are copied from that table; D and trimming were computed from the DNA. This sample has about 100,000 clones, with 81% found just once. The CDR3 length is 11 residues. The germline V gene encodes CDR1 MGHDK and CDR2 SYGVNS. With 5 bases removed from V and 3 bases from J, the gap between germline ends came to 5 bases. The sample comprised peripheral blood. This sequence joins TRBV25-1 and TRBJ2-7, with unresolved D. The sequence derives from a man older than 75 with COVID-19, enrolled during active disease. The CDR3 sequence: CASSYGYEQYF. The CDR3 region has the DNA TGTGCCAGCAGTTACGGCTACGAGCAGTACTTC.